This T cell receptor beta chain stems from a study of cytomegalovirus exposure and HLA in healthy donors. Study outcomes and limitations: Analyzed later, most CMV-associated TCR beta chains appeared HLA-restricted. Productive rates of about 90% or about 30% were seen for most TCR beta V segments in an earlier analysis.

The ends were cut back, 2 bases at V and 1 base at J, with 6 bases in the middle. CDR3 length equals 14 residues. CDR1 and CDR2 from the germline V gene are SGHVS and FQNEAQ. Researchers ran the PCR with 60 Vbeta and 13 Jbeta primers. TCRdb keeps only in-frame clones here, not all; method: immunoSEQ multiplex PCR. The repertoire holds roughly 87,000 clones, with about four fifths as singletons. This clone was seen a few times. Its antigen remains unidentified. This clonotype was obtained from a woman between 40 and 55 years old in good health and CMV-seropositive. Sequenced input: PBMCs. V usage is TRBV7-8 and J usage is TRBJ2-4; perhaps TRBD2 as D (6 bases). CDR3 nucleotides: TGTGCCAGCAGCTTAAGCGGGGCCAAAAACATTCAGTACTTC. Translated: CASSLSGAKNIQYF.